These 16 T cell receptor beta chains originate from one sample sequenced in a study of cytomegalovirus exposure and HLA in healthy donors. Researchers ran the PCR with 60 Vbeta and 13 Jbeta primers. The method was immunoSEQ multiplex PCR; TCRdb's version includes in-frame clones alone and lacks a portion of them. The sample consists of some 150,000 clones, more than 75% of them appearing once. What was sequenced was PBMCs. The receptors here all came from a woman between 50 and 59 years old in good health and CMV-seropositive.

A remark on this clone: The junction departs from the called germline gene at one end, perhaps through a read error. CDR3 DNA: TGTGCCAGCAATTTAGCGGGAGAGGGACAAGAGACCCAGTACTTC. Its protein product is CASNLAGEGQETQYF. This sequence joins TRBV27 and TRBJ2-5; 9 bases fit TRBD2. This CDR3 has 15 residues. Germline V gives CDR1 MNHEY, CDR2 SMNVEV (reference sequence).

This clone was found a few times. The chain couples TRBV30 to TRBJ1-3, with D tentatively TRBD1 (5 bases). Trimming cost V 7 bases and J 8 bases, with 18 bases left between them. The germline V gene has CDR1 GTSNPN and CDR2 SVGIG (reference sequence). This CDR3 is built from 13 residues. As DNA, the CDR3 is TGTGCCTCCTGGCAGGGTCCGACGGACACCATATATTTT. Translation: CASWQGPTDTIYF.

The CDR3 protein is CASSPASGPRAQYF. CDR3 nucleotide sequence: TGTGCCAGCTCACCTGCTAGCGGCCCACGGGCCCAGTACTTC. The genes are TRBV18 and TRBJ2-5, with TRBD2 matching over 7 bases. Germline assignment: CDR1 KGHSH and CDR2 LQKENI. Unmatched junction bases numbered 10, after V lost 3 bases and J lost 9 bases. This CDR3 has 14 amino acids.

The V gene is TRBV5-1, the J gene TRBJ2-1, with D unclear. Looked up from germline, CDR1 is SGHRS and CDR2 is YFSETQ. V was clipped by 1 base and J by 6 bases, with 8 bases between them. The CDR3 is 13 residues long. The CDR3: CASSLLVGNEQFF. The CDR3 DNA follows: TGCGCCAGCAGCTTGTTGGTCGGCAATGAGCAGTTCTTC. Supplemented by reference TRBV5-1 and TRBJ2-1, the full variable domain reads KAGVTQTPRYLIKTRGQQVTLSCSPISGHRSVSWYQQTPGQGLQFLFEYFSETQRNKGNFPGRFSGRQFSNSRSEMNVSTLELGDSALYLCASSLLVGNEQFFGPGTRLTVL.

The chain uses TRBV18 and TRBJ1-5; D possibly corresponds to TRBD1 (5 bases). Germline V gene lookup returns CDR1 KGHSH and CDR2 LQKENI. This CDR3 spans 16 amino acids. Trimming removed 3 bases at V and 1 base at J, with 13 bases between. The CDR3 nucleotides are TGTGCCAGCTCACCTTTCGGGGGGGTGAGCAATCAGCCCCAGCATTTT. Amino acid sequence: CASSPFGGVSNQPQHF.

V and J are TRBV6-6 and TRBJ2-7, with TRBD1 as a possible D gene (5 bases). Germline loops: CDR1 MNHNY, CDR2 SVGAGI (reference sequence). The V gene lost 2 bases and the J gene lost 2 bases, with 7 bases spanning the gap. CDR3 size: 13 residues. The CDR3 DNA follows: TGTGCCAGCAGTTACGACAGCCCCTACGAGCAGTACTTC. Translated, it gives CASSYDSPYEQYF.

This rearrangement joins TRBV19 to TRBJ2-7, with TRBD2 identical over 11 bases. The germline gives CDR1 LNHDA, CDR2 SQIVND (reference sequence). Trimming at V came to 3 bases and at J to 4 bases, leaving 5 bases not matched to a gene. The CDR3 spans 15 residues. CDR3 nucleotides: TGTGCCAGTAGTATGCTAGCGGGAGGCTCTTACGAGCAGTACTTC. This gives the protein CASSMLAGGSYEQYF.

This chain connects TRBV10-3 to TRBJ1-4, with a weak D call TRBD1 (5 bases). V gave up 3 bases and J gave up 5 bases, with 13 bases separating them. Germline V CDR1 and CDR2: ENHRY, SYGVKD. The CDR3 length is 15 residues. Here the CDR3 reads CAISEGDSGNEKLFF. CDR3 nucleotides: TGTGCCATCAGTGAAGGCGACAGCGGGAATGAAAAACTGTTTTTT.

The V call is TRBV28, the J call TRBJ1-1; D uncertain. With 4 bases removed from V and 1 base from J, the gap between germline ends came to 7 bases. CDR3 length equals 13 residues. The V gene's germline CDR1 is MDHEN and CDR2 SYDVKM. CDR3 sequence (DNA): TGTGCCAGCAGTTCCCCGGGGAACACTGAAGCTTTCTTT. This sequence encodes CASSSPGNTEAFF. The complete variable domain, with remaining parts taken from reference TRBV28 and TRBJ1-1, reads DVKVTQSSRYLVKRTGEKVFLECVQDMDHENMFWYRQDPGLGLRLIYFSYDVKMKEKGDIPEGYSVSREKKERFSLILESASTNQTSMYLCASSSPGNTEAFFGQGTRLTVV.

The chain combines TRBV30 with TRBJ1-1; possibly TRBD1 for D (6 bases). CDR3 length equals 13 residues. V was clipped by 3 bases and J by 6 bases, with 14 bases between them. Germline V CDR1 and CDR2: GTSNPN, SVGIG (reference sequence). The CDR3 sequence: CAWRGGRGAEAFF. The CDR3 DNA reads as TGTGCCTGGAGAGGGGGTAGGGGCGCTGAAGCTTTCTTT.

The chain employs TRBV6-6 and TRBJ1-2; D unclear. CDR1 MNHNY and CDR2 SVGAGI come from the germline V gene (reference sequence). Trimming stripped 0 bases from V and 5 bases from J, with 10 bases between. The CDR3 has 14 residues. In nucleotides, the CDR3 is TGTGCCAGCAGTTACTCAGGGCCGGGATATGGCTACACCTTC. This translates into CASSYSGPGYGYTF.

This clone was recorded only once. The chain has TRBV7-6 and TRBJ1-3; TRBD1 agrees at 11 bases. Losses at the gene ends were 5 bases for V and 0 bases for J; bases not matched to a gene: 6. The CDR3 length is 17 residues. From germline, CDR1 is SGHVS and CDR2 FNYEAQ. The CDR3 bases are TGTGCCAGCAGCCGGACAGGGGGCGCCGGCTCTGGAAACACCATATATTTT. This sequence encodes CASSRTGGAGSGNTIYF.

The CDR3 bases are TGTGCCAGCAGCCAAACAGGGGGAGGTGAAGCTTTCTTT. As protein: CASSQTGGGEAFF. The chain uses TRBV7-9 and TRBJ1-1; 8 bases are shared with TRBD1. The CDR3 is 13 residues long. With V trimmed by 5 bases and J by 7 bases, 6 bases remained unmatched. CDR1 and CDR2 (germline): SEHNR, FQNEAQ (reference sequence). The full variable domain, in which reference TRBV7-9 and TRBJ1-1 provide the parts outside the CDR3, is DTGVSQNPRHKITKRGQNVTFRCDPISEHNRLYWYRQTLGQGPEFLTYFQNEAQLEKSRLLSDRFSAERPKGSFSTLEIQRTEQGDSAMYLCASSQTGGGEAFFGQGTRLTVV.

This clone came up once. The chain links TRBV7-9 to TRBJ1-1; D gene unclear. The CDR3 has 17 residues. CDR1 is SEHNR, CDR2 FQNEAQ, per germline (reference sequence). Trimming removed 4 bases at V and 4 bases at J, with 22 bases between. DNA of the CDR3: TGTGCCAGCAGCTCACCCGACCTCCTGATGGAGACCACTGAAGCTTTCTTT. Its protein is CASSSPDLLMETTEAFF.

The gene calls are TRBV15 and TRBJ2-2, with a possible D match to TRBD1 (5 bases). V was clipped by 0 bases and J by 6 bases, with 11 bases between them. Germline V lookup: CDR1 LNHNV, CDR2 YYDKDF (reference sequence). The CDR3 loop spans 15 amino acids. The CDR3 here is CATSRDRVWAGELFF. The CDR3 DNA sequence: TGTGCCACCAGCAGAGACAGGGTGTGGGCCGGGGAGCTGTTTTTT.

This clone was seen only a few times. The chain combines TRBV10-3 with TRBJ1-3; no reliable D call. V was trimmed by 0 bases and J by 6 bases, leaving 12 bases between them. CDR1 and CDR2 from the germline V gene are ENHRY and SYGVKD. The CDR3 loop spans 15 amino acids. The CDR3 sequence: CAISESELRINTIYF. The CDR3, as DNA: TGTGCCATCAGTGAGTCTGAGCTTCGCATAAACACCATATATTTT.